Presented here are 3 T cell receptor beta chains from one specimen sequenced in a study of blood T cell repertoires in COVID-19. Data came from immunoSEQ multiplex PCR; TCRdb stores just in-frame clones and leaves some out. Of around 300,000 clones detected, around nine tenths appear once; the ten largest clones hold more than 6%. Material for sequencing was peripheral blood. These receptors were taken from a woman in her twenties or thirties with COVID-19, enrolled during active disease.

The CDR3 reads CASSPHRSDLRVWTDTQYF. The CDR3 bases are TGTGCCAGCAGTCCCCACCGATCGGATCTGAGGGTTTGGACAGATACGCAGTATTTT. V is TRBV27 and J is TRBJ2-3; possibly TRBD2 for D (5 bases). The germline CDR1 and CDR2 sequences are MNHEY and SMNVEV (reference sequence). The CDR3 has 19 residues. The V gene lost 5 bases and the J gene lost 3 bases, with 27 bases spanning the gap.

The CDR3 sequence is CASSQAPQGQGTGELFF. The CDR3 coding sequence is TGCGCCAGCAGCCAAGCCCCTCAGGGGCAGGGCACCGGGGAGCTGTTTTTT. The chain uses TRBV4-3 and TRBJ2-2; possible D gene TRBD1, 6 bases. The CDR3 length is 17 residues. V lost 1 base and J lost 4, with 16 bases in between. The germline gives CDR1 LGHNA, CDR2 YSLEER.

The chain combines TRBV2 with TRBJ2-1; TRBD2 matches at 12 bases. V shed 6 bases and J 8 bases; nucleotides not matched to a gene: 8. This CDR3 comprises 15 residues. The germline V gene has CDR1 SNHLY and CDR2 FYNNEI. CDR3 protein: CASSPLAGGPHEQFF. As DNA, the CDR3 is TGTGCCAGCAGCCCCCTAGCGGGAGGGCCACATGAGCAGTTCTTC. Full variable domain (remainder filled in from reference TRBV2 and TRBJ2-1): EPEVTQTPSHQVTQMGQEVILRCVPISNHLYFYWYRQILGQKVEFLVSFYNNEISEKSEIFDDQFSVERPDGSNFTLKIRSTKLEDSAMYFCASSPLAGGPHEQFFGPGTRLTVL.